A selection of T cell receptor beta chains follows, all from one sample in a study of cytomegalovirus exposure and HLA in healthy donors. Profiled with immunoSEQ multiplex PCR; TCRdb holds only in-frame clones, not every one. The sample includes about 160,000 clones, roughly 77% of them seen just once. Sample: PBMCs. Every receptor here comes from a human donor in good health. The CDR3 runs from the conserved cysteine through the conserved F or W. D genes are given only for firm matches. Not every row has a clone size; where given, it reads once, few, many or a size class.

TRBJ1-1,TRBV20-1,-,-,CSAQRNTEAFF,TGCAGTGCACAAAGGAACACTGAAGCTTTCTTT
TRBJ1-1,TRBV6-4,-,-,CASSNNWGELNTEAFF,TGTGCCAGCAGCAACAACTGGGGGGAGTTGAACACTGAAGCTTTCTTT
TRBJ2-7,TRBV18,TRBD1,once,CASSPGQGASEQYF,TGTGCCAGCTCACCGGGACAGGGGGCTTCCGAGCAGTACTTC
TRBJ2-3,TRBV7-2,TRBD2,-,CASSLAGGRSTDTQYF,TGTGCCAGCAGCTTGGCGGGGGGGCGTAGCACAGATACGCAGTATTTT
TRBJ1-1,TRBV6-1,-,-,CASSLFVRTEAFF,TGTGCCAGCAGCCTCTTTGTTCGCACTGAAGCTTTCTTT
TRBJ1-1,TRBV6-1,-,-,CASSFTPDMNTEAFF,TGTGCCAGCAGTTTCACCCCCGACATGAACACTGAAGCTTTCTTT
TRBJ2-1,TRBV25-1,TRBD1,-,CASSEKTGIAYNEQFF,TGTGCCAGCAGTGAAAAGACAGGGATTGCCTACAATGAGCAGTTCTTC
TRBJ2-7,TRBV7-9,TRBD1,-,CASSSIWTGTYEQYF,TGTGCCAGCAGCTCAATTTGGACAGGGACCTACGAGCAGTACTTC
TRBJ1-5,TRBV27,TRBD1,-,CASTGEAVRDREGRSNQPQHF,TGTGCCAGCACAGGGGAAGCCGTACGGGACAGGGAAGGACGTAGCAATCAGCCCCAGCATTTT
TRBJ2-3,TRBV2,-,-,CASRDGTFDTQYF,TGTGCCAGCAGGGACGGGACTTTCGATACGCAGTATTTT
TRBJ1-5,TRBV6-1,TRBD1,-,CASNGQGAVYQPQHF,TGTGCCAGCAACGGACAGGGGGCGGTCTATCAGCCCCAGCATTTT
TRBJ2-7,TRBV30,TRBD2,few,CAWSHLGTSDEQYF,TGTGCCTGGAGTCACCTCGGGACTAGCGACGAGCAGTACTTC
TRBJ2-1,TRBV19,TRBD2,-,CASRRTSGRAVYNEQFF,TGTGCCAGTAGACGGACTAGCGGGAGGGCCGTCTACAATGAGCAGTTCTTC
TRBJ1-2,TRBV6-5,-,-,CASSRGWGDGYTF,TGTGCCAGCAGTCGCGGTTGGGGGGATGGCTACACCTTC
TRBJ2-1,TRBV15,-,once,CATSRGRESPYNEQFF,TGTGCCACCAGCAGAGGTAGGGAGTCACCCTACAATGAGCAGTTCTTC
TRBJ2-3,TRBV2,-,-,CATPSVTDTQYF,TGTGCCACCCCTTCCGTCACAGATACGCAGTATTTT
TRBJ1-5,TRBV6-5,TRBD1,-,CTSSPNRGSNQPQHF,TGTACCAGCAGCCCGAACAGGGGTAGCAATCAGCCCCAGCATTTT
TRBJ2-7,TRBV4-1,-,few,CASSQGLVGSYEQYF,TGCGCCAGCAGCCAAGGACTAGTCGGCTCCTACGAGCAGTACTTC
TRBJ1-1,TRBV25-1,-,-,CASSAAGTEAFF,TGTGCCAGCAGTGCGGCGGGGACTGAAGCTTTCTTT
TRBJ2-2,TRBV29-1,-,-,CSVVRLSPNTGELFF,TGCAGCGTTGTGCGGCTCTCTCCTAACACCGGGGAGCTGTTTTTT
TRBJ2-1,TRBV4-2,-,-,CASSQARHYNEQFF,TGTGCCAGCAGCCAAGCAAGACATTACAATGAGCAGTTCTTC
TRBJ1-2,TRBV29-1,-,-,CSVKGLGGNYGYTF,TGCAGCGTCAAGGGGTTGGGAGGGAACTATGGCTACACCTTC
TRBJ2-1,TRBV7-6,TRBD2,-,CASSPQPGGGNYNEQFF,TGTGCCAGCAGCCCACAACCCGGCGGGGGGAACTACAATGAGCAGTTCTTC
TRBJ1-1,TRBV5-4,TRBD1,-,CASSLSGGNEAFF,TGTGCCAGCAGCTTGTCAGGGGGTAATGAAGCTTTCTTT
TRBJ2-1,TRBV9,TRBD2,-,CASSVGGGTSGHEQFF,TGTGCCAGCAGCGTAGGGGGGGGGACTAGCGGTCATGAGCAGTTCTTC
TRBJ2-3,TRBV7-2,TRBD2,-,CASRIGGGAGNTQYF,TGTGCCAGCAGAATCGGCGGGGGGGCCGGAAATACGCAGTATTTT
TRBJ2-3,TRBV7-2,-,-,CASSLAPDSSTQYF,TGTGCCAGCAGCTTAGCGCCGGACAGCTCAACGCAGTATTTT
TRBJ2-1,TRBV6-5,TRBD2,-,CASSPISGRVNEQFF,TGTGCCAGCAGTCCCATTAGCGGGAGGGTGAATGAGCAGTTCTTC
TRBJ2-7,TRBV28,-,-,CASSLEDEQYF,TGTGCCAGCAGTTTAGAGGACGAGCAGTACTTC
TRBJ1-1,TRBV9,TRBD1,-,CASSGDSKPENTEAFF,TGTGCCAGCAGCGGGGACAGCAAGCCGGAGAACACTGAAGCTTTCTTT
TRBJ2-2,TRBV5-1,-,-,CASSLFGGGSGTGELFF,TGCGCCAGCAGCTTGTTCGGTGGAGGGTCGGGCACCGGGGAGCTGTTTTTT
TRBJ1-3,TRBV15,-,-,CATSAIGVSGNTIYF,TGTGCCACCAGCGCCATAGGGGTTTCTGGAAACACCATATATTTT
TRBJ2-1,TRBV4-3,-,few,CASSQRQFSYNEQFF,TGCGCCAGCAGCCAAAGACAGTTCTCCTACAATGAGCAGTTCTTC
TRBJ2-1,TRBV19,-,-,CASSMRRVGTYNEQFF,TGTGCCAGTAGTATGAGACGGGTAGGGACATACAATGAGCAGTTCTTC
TRBJ2-4,TRBV4-1,-,-,CASSQVLLEGIQYF,TGCGCCAGCAGCCAAGTCCTGCTCGAGGGCATTCAGTACTTC
TRBJ2-1,TRBV2,TRBD1,-,CASTSLPDRPTYNEQFF,TGTGCCAGCACCTCACTCCCGGACAGGCCCACCTACAATGAGCAGTTCTTC
TRBJ2-2,TRBV7-3,TRBD2,-,CASSLGLARTGELFF,TGTGCCAGCAGCTTAGGACTAGCTCGCACCGGGGAGCTGTTTTTT
TRBJ1-5,TRBV6-6,TRBD1,-,CASSLDRVNQPQHF,TGTGCCAGCAGTCTTGACAGGGTCAATCAGCCCCAGCATTTT
TRBJ1-1,TRBV11-2,-,-,CASSATRNTEAFF,TGTGCCAGCAGCGCCACACGGAACACTGAAGCTTTCTTT
TRBJ2-3,TRBV19,-,-,CASSPGVPLSTDTQYF,TGTGCCAGTAGCCCAGGGGTCCCTCTTAGCACAGATACGCAGTATTTT
TRBJ2-7,TRBV7-9,TRBD1,-,CASSTGQTEQYF,TGTGCCAGCAGCACGGGACAGACCGAGCAGTACTTC
TRBJ2-1,TRBV13,-,-,CASTLRRGYLTYNEQFF,TGTGCCAGCACCCTGCGCAGAGGTTACCTAACCTACAATGAGCAGTTCTTC
TRBJ2-5,TRBV6-5,-,once,CASSAGARIQYF,TGTGCCAGCAGTGCGGGGGCTCGAATTCAGTACTTC
TRBJ2-7,TRBV7-9,-,-,CASSSPGSYEQYF,TGTGCCAGCAGCTCCCCAGGATCCTACGAGCAGTACTTC
TRBJ1-2,TRBV30,-,-,CAWSVSGYGYPF,TGTGCCTGGAGTGTATCAGGCTATGGCTACCCCTTC
TRBJ1-2,TRBV7-9,-,few,CASSLGGQPWGYTF,TGTGCCAGCAGCTTAGGAGGACAGCCATGGGGCTACACCTTC
TRBJ1-1,TRBV7-9,TRBD1,-,CASSLERTPRTGKTEAFF,TGTGCCAGCAGCTTAGAAAGAACCCCTCGGACAGGGAAGACTGAAGCTTTCTTT
TRBJ1-1,TRBV5-4,TRBD1,-,CASRRAGGTNTEAFF,TGTGCCAGCCGTCGGGCAGGGGGCACGAACACTGAAGCTTTCTTT
TRBJ2-7,TRBV4-2,-,once,CASSPSRDSPYLSYEQYF,TGTGCCAGCAGCCCGTCACGAGACAGCCCTTACCTTTCTTACGAGCAGTACTTC
TRBJ2-4,TRBV15,TRBD2,-,CATSRDPPTSENIQYF,TGTGCCACCAGCAGAGACCCCCCGACTAGCGAAAACATTCAGTACTTC